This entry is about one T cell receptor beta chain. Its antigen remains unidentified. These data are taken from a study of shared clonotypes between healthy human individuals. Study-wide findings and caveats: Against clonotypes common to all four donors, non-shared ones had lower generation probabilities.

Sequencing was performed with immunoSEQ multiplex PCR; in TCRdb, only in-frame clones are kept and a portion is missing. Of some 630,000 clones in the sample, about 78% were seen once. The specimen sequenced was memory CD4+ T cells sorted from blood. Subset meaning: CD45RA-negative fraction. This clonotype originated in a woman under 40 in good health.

The CDR3 sequence: CASSLGFGLHSYEQYF. For the CDR3, the DNA is TGCGCCAGCAGCTTGGGGTTTGGTCTCCACTCCTACGAGCAGTACTTC. V usage is TRBV5-1 and J usage is TRBJ2-7; no reliable D call. The CDR3 contains 16 residues. Trimming removed 0 bases from V and 0 bases from J, with 13 bases in between. The germline V gene has CDR1 SGHRS and CDR2 YFSETQ.